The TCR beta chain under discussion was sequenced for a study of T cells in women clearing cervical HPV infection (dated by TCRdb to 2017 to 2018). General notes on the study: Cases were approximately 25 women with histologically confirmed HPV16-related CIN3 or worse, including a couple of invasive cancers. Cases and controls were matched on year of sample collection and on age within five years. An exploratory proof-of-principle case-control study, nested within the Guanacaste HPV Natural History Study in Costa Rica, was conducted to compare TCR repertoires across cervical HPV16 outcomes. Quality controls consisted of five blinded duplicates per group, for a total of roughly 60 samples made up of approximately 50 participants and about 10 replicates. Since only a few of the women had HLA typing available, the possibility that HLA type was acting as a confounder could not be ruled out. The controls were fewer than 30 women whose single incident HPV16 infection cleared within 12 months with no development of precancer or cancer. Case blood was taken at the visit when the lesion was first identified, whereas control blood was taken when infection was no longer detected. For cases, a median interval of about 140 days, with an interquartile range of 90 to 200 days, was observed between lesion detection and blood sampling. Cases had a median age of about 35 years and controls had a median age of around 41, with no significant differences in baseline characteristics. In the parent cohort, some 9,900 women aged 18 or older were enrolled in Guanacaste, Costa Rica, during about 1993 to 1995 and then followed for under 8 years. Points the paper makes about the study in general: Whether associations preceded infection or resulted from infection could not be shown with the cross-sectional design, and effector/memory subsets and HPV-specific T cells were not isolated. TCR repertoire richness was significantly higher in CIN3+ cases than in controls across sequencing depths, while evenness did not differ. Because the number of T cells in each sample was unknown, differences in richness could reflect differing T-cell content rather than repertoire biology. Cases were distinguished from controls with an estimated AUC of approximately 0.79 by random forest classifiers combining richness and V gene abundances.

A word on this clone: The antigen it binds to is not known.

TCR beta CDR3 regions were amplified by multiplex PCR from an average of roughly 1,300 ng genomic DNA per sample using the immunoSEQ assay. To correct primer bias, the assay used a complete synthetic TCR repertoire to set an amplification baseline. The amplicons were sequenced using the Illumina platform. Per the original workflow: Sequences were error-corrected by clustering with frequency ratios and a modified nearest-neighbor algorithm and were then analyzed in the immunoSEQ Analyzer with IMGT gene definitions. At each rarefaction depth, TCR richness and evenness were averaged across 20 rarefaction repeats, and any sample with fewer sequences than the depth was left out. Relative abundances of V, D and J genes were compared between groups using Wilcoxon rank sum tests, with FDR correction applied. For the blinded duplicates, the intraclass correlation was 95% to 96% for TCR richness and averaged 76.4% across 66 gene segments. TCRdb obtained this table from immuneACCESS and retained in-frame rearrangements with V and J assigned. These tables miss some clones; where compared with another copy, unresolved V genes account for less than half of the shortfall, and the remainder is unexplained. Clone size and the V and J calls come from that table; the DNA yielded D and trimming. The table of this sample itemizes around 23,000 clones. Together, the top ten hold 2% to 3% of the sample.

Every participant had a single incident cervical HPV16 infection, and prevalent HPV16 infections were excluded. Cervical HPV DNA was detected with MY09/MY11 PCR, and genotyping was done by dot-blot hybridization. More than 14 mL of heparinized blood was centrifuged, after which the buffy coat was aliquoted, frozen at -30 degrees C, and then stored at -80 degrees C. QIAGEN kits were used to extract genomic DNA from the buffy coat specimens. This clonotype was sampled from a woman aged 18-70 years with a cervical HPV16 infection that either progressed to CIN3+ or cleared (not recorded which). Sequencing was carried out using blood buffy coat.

The CDR3 in this case is CSVGREDEKLFF. CDR3 bases read: TGCAGCGTCGGCAGGGAGGATGAAAAA. The sequence joins TRBV29-1 to TRBJ1-4; tentative D gene TRBD1, with 5 bases matching. Read coverage stops 3 residues before the CDR3 terminus; the germline J gene supplies the remainder. V sheds 6 bases and J sheds 6 bases, leaving 11 bases between their ends. Reading from cysteine to phenylalanine, the CDR3 counts 12 amino acids. The DNA shown is the part of the CDR3 that was read: 27 bases, in frame from base 1. The germline V gene gives CDR1 as SQVTM and CDR2 as ANQGSEA.